This is a list of T cell receptor beta chains from one sample in a study of blood T cells in healthy people across ages. TCRdb reprocessed the 5' RACE reads via MiXCR and lists one record per CDR3 protein. The sample consists of roughly 1.6 million distinct CDR3 sequences, roughly 32% of them appearing once. Specimen: blood. These TCRs come from a woman aged 30 to 39 in good health. CDR3s include the opening cysteine and the closing phenylalanine or tryptophan. The order of the fields is clone size, D gene, J gene, V gene, CDR3 protein, CDR3 DNA. The D gene is left open where the match is weak. Clone size is not always given. Where it is, it says once, few, many or a class for expanded clones.

many,TRBD2,TRBJ2-3,TRBV5-5,CASSLGLANPTDTQYF,TGTGCCAGCAGCTTGGGACTAGCGAACCCCACAGATACGCAGTATTTT
many,.,TRBJ1-5,TRBV2,CASSRTGNQPQHF,TGTGCCAGCAGCCGGACAGGCAATCAGCCCCAGCATTTT
many,.,TRBJ2-7,TRBV4-1,CASSQGDSYEQYF,TGCGCCAGCAGCCAAGGAGACAGCTACGAGCAGTACTTC
.,TRBD1,TRBJ1-2,TRBV2,CASTNKLPGQGASGYTF,TGTGCCAGCACTAACAAGCTCCCGGGACAGGGGGCATCCGGCTACACCTTC
.,TRBD1,TRBJ1-4,TRBV12-3/TRBV12-4,CASSHTGGSEKLFF,TGTGCCAGCAGTCATACAGGGGGGAGTGAAAAACTGTTTTTT
.,TRBD1,TRBJ1-4,TRBV7-9,CASSPGQGWEKLFF,TGTGCCAGCAGCCCGGGACAGGGATGGGAAAAACTGTTTTTT
few,TRBD1,TRBJ2-7,TRBV20-1,CSARARGQVLNEQYF,TGCAGTGCTAGAGCGAGGGGACAGGTATTAAACGAGCAGTACTTC
.,TRBD2,TRBJ2-1,TRBV7-9,CASSLIVAGYNEQFF,TGTGCCAGCAGCTTAATTGTAGCGGGCTACAATGAGCAGTTCTTC
few,TRBD2,TRBJ2-1,TRBV5-4,CASSSDMGRAGVSYNEQFF,TGTGCCAGCAGTTCCGATATGGGTAGAGCGGGAGTTTCCTACAATGAGCAGTTCTTC
.,.,TRBJ2-3,TRBV7-9,CASSLRPLEGGDTQYF,TGTGCCAGCAGCCTACGACCCCTAGAGGGGGGAGATACGCAGTATTTT
few,.,TRBJ2-6,TRBV11-2,CASSSLVSGANVLTF,TGTGCCAGCAGCTCCCTCGTCTCCGGGGCCAACGTCCTGACTTTC
few,.,TRBJ1-6,TRBV9,CASSVVGGQTLHF,TGTGCCAGCAGCGTAGTGGGGGGCCAAACCCTCCACTTT
.,TRBD2,TRBJ2-7,TRBV7-2,CASSWDLASGTYEQYF,TGTGCCAGCAGCTGGGACCTGGCTAGCGGGACCTACGAGCAGTACTTC
few,.,TRBJ2-1,TRBV12-3/TRBV12-4,CASSPDWFNEQFF,TGTGCCAGCAGTCCAGACTGGTTTAATGAGCAGTTCTTC
.,TRBD2,TRBJ2-7,TRBV24-1,CAGPRRGKADEQYF,TGTGCCGGTCCCCGGCGGGGGAAGGCGGACGAGCAGTACTTC
.,.,TRBJ2-1,TRBV20-1,CSASPGTVVSYNEKFF,TGTAGTGCTAGTCCCGGGACTGTTGTCTCCTACAATGAGAAGTTCTTC
.,.,TRBJ1-1,TRBV6-4,CASSNQQGTEAFF,TGTGCCAGCAGTAACCAACAGGGTACTGAAGCTTTCTTT
.,.,TRBJ1-1,TRBV7-2,CASSVGTTYTEAFF,TGTGCCAGCAGCGTTGGGACAACTTACACTGAAGCTTTCTTT
.,TRBD1,TRBJ1-4,TRBV20-1,CSASKTGTEKLFF,TGCAGTGCTTCCAAGACAGGGACCGAAAAACTGTTTTTT
few,.,TRBJ1-6,TRBV3-1,CASKATENSPLHF,TGTGCCAGCAAGGCGACGGAGAATTCACCCCTCCACTTT
few,TRBD2,TRBJ2-7,TRBV3-1,CASSQVQPGLAGMWEQYF,TGTGCCAGCAGCCAAGTCCAACCGGGACTAGCGGGAATGTGGGAGCAGTACTTC
.,.,TRBJ1-4,TRBV9,CASSPETPEKLFF,TGTGCCAGCAGCCCCGAGACACCCGAAAAGCTGTTTTTT